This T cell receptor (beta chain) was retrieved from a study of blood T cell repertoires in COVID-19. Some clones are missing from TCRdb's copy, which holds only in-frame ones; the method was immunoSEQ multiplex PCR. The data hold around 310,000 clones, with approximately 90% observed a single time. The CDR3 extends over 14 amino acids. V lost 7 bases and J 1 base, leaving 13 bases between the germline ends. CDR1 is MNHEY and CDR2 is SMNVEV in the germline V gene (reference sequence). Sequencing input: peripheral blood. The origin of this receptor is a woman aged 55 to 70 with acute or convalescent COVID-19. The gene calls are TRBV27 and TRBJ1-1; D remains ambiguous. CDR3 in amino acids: CASTPHAKNTEAFF. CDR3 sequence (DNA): TGTGCCAGCACCCCTCACGCTAAGAACACTGAAGCTTTCTTT.